This section outlines one T cell receptor beta chain sequence together with its context. Its cognate antigen is unknown. Before sequencing took place, the ViraFEST assay used viral peptide pools to expand antigen-specific CD4+ T cells. Cells that had been cultured for 10 days were the source of isolated CD4+ T cells. Cultures used around 1.8 million PBMC per well, about 10 IU/ml IL-2 and around 10 ug/ml peptides. Days 3 and 7 saw half the medium replaced with IL-2 medium. This sample is part of a study of vaccination effects on CD4 cells after COVID-19. This CDR3 has 15 residues. The germline CDR1 and CDR2 sequences are MNHNS and SASEGT. V gave up 3 bases and J gave up 2 bases, with 12 bases separating them. Study results and caveats: Late post-vaccination samples showed marked contraction of infection- and vaccine-induced clones. Researchers reported few convalescent patients and no early post-infection timepoints in the study.

The assay was immunoSEQ multiplex PCR, and TCRdb's table has in-frame clones only and misses some. The sample includes 20,000 to 25,000 clones, over 70% of them seen just once. V and J are TRBV6-1 and TRBJ2-3; D gene unclear. The source of this sequence is a human donor who received a COVID-19 vaccine. Sequencing was performed on CD4+ T cells from PBMCs cultured with HCoV-229E spike peptides, taken before COVID-19 vaccination. The chain's CDR3 is CASSDQPTLTDTQYF. The DNA of the CDR3 is TGTGCCAGCAGTGACCAGCCAACCCTCACAGATACGCAGTATTTT.